The 6 T cell receptor beta chains below all came from one sample that was sequenced in a study of human T cells and chemical hapten exposure. Time point given: pre-sensitization, week 0. Indicated treatment: therapeutic diphenylcyclopropenone sensitization with weekly scalp DPC. TCRdb recomputed calls from the RACE reads with MiXCR, one row per CDR3 protein. The repertoire includes roughly 80,000 distinct CDR3 sequences, approximately 14% of them detected once, and approximately 4.6% sits in the top ten. This sample comprised whole blood, obtained in connection with sensitization to the hapten diphenylcyclopropenone (DPC). The receptor source for this set is a woman between 50 and 59 years old with alopecia areata. Some clones in this sample may be carry-over from other donors' samples.

This clonotype has a handful of counts. This rearrangement joins TRBV18 to TRBJ1-4; D gene unclear. Deletions cut 6 bases from V and 7 bases from J, with 18 bases between. Germline CDR1 and CDR2: KGHSH and LQKENI. The CDR3 loop spans 15 amino acids. Here the CDR3 reads CASSPRDSGGEKLFF. The CDR3 bases are TGTGCCAGCTCCCCGAGGGATTCAGGAGGTGAAAAACTGTTTTTT.

The V gene is TRBV6-5, the J gene TRBJ2-3; tentative D call: TRBD2 (6 bases). V gave up 8 bases and J gave up 1 base, with 10 bases separating them. The CDR3 is made up of 13 amino acids. The germline V gene encodes CDR1 MNHEY and CDR2 SVGAGI. The CDR3 nucleotides read TGTGCCAGCCAGGCTAGCGGCACAGATACGCAGTATTTT. It yields the protein CASQASGTDTQYF.

The V call is TRBV27, the J call TRBJ2-3; 10 bases line up with TRBD2. The germline V gene has CDR1 MNHEY and CDR2 SMNVEV (reference sequence). The V segment lost 8 bases and the J segment 4 bases; nucleotides outside the gene matches: 9. This CDR3 has 15 residues. The DNA for the CDR3 is TGTGCCAGCGCCCAATCTAGCGGGAGCCCAGATACGCAGTATTTT. Encoded protein: CASAQSSGSPDTQYF.

The sample holds a few counts of this clonotype. This chain connects TRBV6-1 to TRBJ2-1, with D perhaps TRBD2 (5 bases). The V gene's germline CDR1 is MNHNS and CDR2 SASEGT. The ends were cut back, 8 bases at V and 3 bases at J, with 17 bases in the middle. The CDR3 contains 15 residues. The CDR3 nucleotides read TGTGCCAGCTCTTTACGGGAAGGGAACTACAATGAGCAGTTCTTC. It codes for CASSLREGNYNEQFF.

This clonotype was observed once. The chain joins TRBV29-1 to TRBJ2-3, with 9 bases that match TRBD1. Germline V gene lookup returns CDR1 SQVTM and CDR2 ANQGSEA. The CDR3 has 14 residues. J lost 4 bases, V lost 4 bases, and 6 bases had no gene match. CDR3 protein: CSVGDREAPDTQYF. The DNA of the CDR3 is TGCAGCGTTGGGGACAGGGAGGCCCCAGATACGCAGTATTTT.

This chain connects TRBV25-1 to TRBJ1-1; D might be TRBD1 (5 bases). Germline values: CDR1 MGHDK, CDR2 SYGVNS. The CDR3 is made up of 16 amino acids. Trimming took off 6 bases at V and 1 base at J, with 18 bases between the two ends. The CDR3 here is CASSHKTGLKNTEAFF. The CDR3 DNA reads as TGTGCCAGCAGCCACAAGACGGGACTGAAGAACACTGAAGCTTTCTTT.